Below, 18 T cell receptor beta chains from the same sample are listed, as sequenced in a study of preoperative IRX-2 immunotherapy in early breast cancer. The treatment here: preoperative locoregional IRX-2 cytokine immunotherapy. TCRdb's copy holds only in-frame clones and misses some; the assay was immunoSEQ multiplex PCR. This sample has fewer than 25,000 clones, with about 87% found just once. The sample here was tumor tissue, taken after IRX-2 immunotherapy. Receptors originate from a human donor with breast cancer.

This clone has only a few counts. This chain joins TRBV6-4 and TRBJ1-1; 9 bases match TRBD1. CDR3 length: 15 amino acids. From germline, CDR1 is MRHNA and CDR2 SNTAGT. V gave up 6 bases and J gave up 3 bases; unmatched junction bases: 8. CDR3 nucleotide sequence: TGTGCCAGCAGCTCCGGGACAGGGACCCACACTGAAGCTTTCTTT. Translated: CASSSGTGTHTEAFF.

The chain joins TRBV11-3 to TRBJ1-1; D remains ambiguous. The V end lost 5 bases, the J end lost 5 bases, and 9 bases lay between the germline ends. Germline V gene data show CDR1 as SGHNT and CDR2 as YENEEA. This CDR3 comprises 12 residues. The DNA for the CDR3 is TGTGCCAGCAGCCCCCTGGGGACTGAAGCTTTCTTT. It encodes CASSPLGTEAFF.

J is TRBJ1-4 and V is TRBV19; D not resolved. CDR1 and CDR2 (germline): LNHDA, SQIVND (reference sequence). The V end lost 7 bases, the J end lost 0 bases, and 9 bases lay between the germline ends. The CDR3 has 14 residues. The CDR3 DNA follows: TGTGCCAGTACTACCCCTGCAACTAATGAAAAACTGTTTTTT. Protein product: CASTTPATNEKLFF.

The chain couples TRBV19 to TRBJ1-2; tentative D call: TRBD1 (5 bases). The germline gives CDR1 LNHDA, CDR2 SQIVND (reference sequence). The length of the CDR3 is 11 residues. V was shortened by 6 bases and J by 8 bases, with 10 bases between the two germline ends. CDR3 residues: CASSPGGGYTF. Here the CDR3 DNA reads TGTGCCAGTAGCCCCGGGGGAGGCTACACCTTC.

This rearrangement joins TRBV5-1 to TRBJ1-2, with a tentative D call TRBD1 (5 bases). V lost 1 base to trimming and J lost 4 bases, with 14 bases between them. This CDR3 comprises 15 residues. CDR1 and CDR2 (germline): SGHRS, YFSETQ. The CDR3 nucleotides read TGCGCCAGCAGCTTGTTGGGTTCAGGGTCCTATGGCTACACCTTC. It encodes CASSLLGSGSYGYTF.

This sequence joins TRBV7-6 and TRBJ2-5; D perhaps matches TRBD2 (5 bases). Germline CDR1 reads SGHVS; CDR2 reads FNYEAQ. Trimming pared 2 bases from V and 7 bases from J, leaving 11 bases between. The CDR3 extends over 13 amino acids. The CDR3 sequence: CASSLSAGGTQYF. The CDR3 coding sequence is TGTGCCAGCAGCTTAAGTGCTGGAGGGACCCAGTACTTC.

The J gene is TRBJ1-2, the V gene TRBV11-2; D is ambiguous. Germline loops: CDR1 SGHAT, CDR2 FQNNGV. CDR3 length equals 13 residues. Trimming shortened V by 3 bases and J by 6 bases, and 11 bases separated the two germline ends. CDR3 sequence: CASSLRWIDGYTF. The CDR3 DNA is TGTGCCAGCAGCTTGAGATGGATCGATGGCTACACCTTC.

This CDR3 is CASSFRQPHTDTQYF. CDR3 sequence (DNA): TGTGCCAGCAGTTTCAGACAGCCTCACACAGATACGCAGTATTTT. The chain employs TRBV27 and TRBJ2-3, with D maybe TRBD1 (5 bases). The V and J ends lost 3 bases and 2 bases respectively, with 12 bases between them. The CDR3 loop spans 15 amino acids. Germline V gives CDR1 MNHEY, CDR2 SMNVEV (reference sequence).

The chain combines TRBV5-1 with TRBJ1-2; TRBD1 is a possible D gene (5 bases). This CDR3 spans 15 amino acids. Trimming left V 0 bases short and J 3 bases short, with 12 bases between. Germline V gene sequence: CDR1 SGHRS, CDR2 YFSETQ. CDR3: CASSLGRGFDYGYTF. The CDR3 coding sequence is TGCGCCAGCAGCTTGGGAAGGGGTTTCGACTATGGCTACACCTTC. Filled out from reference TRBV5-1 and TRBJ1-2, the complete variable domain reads KAGVTQTPRYLIKTRGQQVTLSCSPISGHRSVSWYQQTPGQGLQFLFEYFSETQRNKGNFPGRFSGRQFSNSRSEMNVSTLELGDSALYLCASSLGRGFDYGYTFGSGTRLTVV.

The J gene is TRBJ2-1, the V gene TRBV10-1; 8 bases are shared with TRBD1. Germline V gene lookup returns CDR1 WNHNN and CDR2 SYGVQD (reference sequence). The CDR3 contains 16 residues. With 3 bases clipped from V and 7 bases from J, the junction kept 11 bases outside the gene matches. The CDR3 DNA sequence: TGCGCCAGCAGTGAATCTTTCCAGGGGGCTATGAATGAGCAGTTCTTC. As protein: CASSESFQGAMNEQFF.

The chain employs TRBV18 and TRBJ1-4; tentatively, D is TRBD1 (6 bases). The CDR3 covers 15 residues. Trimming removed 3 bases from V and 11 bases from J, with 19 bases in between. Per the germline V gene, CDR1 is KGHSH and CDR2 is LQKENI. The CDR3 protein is CASSPGDKEAWKLFF. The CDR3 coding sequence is TGTGCCAGCTCACCGGGGGACAAGGAAGCTTGGAAACTGTTTTTT.

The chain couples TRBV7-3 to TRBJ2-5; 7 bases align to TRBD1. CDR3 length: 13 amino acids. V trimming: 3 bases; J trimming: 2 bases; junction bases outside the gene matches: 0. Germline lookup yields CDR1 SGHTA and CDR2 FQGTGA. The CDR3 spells CASSLDRQETQYF. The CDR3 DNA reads TGTGCCAGCAGCTTGGACAGGCAAGAGACCCAGTACTTC.

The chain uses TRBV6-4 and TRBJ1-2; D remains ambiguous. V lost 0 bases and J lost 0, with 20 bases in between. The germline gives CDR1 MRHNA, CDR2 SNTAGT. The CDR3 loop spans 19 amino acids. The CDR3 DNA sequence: TGTGCCAGCAGTGACTCGACTCTTTTTCGCACAGTTCCTAACTATGGCTACACCTTC. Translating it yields CASSDSTLFRTVPNYGYTF.

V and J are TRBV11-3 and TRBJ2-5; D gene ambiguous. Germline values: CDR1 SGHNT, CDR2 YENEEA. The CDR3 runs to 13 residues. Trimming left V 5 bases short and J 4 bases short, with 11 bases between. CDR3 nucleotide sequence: TGTGCCAGCAGCCCAAGACCGGGAGAGACCCAGTACTTC. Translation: CASSPRPGETQYF. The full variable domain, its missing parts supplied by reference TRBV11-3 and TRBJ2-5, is EAGVVQSPRYKIIEKKQPVAFWCNPISGHNTLYWYLQNLGQGPELLIRYENEEAVDDSQLPKDRFSAERLKGVDSTLKIQPAELGDSAVYLCASSPRPGETQYFGPGTRLLVL.

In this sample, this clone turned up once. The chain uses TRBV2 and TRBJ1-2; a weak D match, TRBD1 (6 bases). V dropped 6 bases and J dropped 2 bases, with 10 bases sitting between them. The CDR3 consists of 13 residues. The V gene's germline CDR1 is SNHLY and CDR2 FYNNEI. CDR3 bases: TGTGCCAGCAGCCCCGGGACAAACTATGGCTACACCTTC. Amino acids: CASSPGTNYGYTF.

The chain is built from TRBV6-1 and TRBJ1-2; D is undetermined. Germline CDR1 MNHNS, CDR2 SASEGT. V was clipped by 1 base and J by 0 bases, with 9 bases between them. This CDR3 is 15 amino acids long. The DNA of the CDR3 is TGTGCCAGCAGTGAAGGGGCCAATCCTAACTATGGCTACACCTTC. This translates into CASSEGANPNYGYTF.

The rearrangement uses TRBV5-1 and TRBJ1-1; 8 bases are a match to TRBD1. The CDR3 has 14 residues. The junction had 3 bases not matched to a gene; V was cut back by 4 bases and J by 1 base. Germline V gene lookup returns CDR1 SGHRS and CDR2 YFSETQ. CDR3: CASSHGTGNTEAFF. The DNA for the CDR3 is TGCGCCAGCAGCCACGGGACAGGGAACACTGAAGCTTTCTTT.

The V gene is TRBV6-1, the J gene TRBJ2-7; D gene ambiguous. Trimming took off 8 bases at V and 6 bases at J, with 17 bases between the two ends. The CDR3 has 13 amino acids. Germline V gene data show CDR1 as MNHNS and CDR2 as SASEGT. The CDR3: CASRNPRGSEQYV. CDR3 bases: TGTGCCAGCCGGAACCCCCGAGGCTCCGAGCAGTACGTC.